These T cell receptor beta chains were read from a single sample in a study of T cell changes during pregnancy in multiple sclerosis. The protocol was immunoSEQ multiplex PCR, while the TCRdb copy is restricted to in-frame clones and leaves out a portion. The sample contains 75,000 to 95,000 clones, about 92% of which appear only once. This material consisted of peripheral blood, taken in the first trimester of pregnancy. The receptors originated from a female donor with multiple sclerosis, enrolled in a pregnancy study. The conserved cysteine and the conserved F or W are not part of the CDR3 here. Each record gives: clone size, V gene, CDR3 protein. Rows give clone size only sometimes, using once, few, many, or a class for an expanded clone.

clone_size: .
v_call: TRBV5-1
cdr3_aa: ASSALLEETQY

clone_size: .
v_call: TRBV18
cdr3_aa: ASSRPGTGTGNTIY

clone_size: .
v_call: TRBV13
cdr3_aa: ASSLRGTGAPNTEAF

clone_size: .
v_call: TRBV2
cdr3_aa: ASSEFSAESYEQY

clone_size: .
v_call: TRBV28
cdr3_aa: ASSSGALNTEAF

clone_size: .
v_call: TRBV25-1
cdr3_aa: ASSRQGSNQPQH

clone_size: .
v_call: TRBV27
cdr3_aa: ASARPGGVNEQF

clone_size: .
v_call: TRBV6-6
cdr3_aa: ASAGVGVVSYNEQF

clone_size: once
v_call: TRBV30
cdr3_aa: AWSPISGNTIY

clone_size: .
v_call: TRBV5-6
cdr3_aa: ASSYPGLASYEQY

clone_size: .
v_call: TRBV7-6
cdr3_aa: ASSSTGTGVSEQY

clone_size: .
v_call: TRBV4-1
cdr3_aa: ASSQSLAGDYEQY

clone_size: .
v_call: TRBV5-1
cdr3_aa: ASSLVAAGRNTEAF

clone_size: .
v_call: TRBV29-1
cdr3_aa: SVTGQGYTEAF

clone_size: .
v_call: TRBV6-6
cdr3_aa: ASVGTGEETQY

clone_size: .
v_call: TRBV6-1
cdr3_aa: ASSDGGRETQY

clone_size: .
v_call: TRBV19
cdr3_aa: ASSIGLPNTEAF

clone_size: once
v_call: TRBV5-1
cdr3_aa: ASSFRGTGTDTQY

clone_size: .
v_call: TRBV29-1
cdr3_aa: SVEEAGTGANYGYT

clone_size: .
v_call: TRBV19
cdr3_aa: ASSVTGITEAF

clone_size: .
v_call: TRBV6-5
cdr3_aa: ASSYEGGVPGELF

clone_size: .
v_call: TRBV6-1
cdr3_aa: ASNQGSPFYEQY

clone_size: .
v_call: TRBV7-6
cdr3_aa: ASSLRQSTDTQY

clone_size: .
v_call: TRBV4-1
cdr3_aa: ASSQGGVGPGSGYT

clone_size: .
v_call: TRBV5-1
cdr3_aa: ASSLSAVNTGELF

clone_size: .
v_call: TRBV7-9
cdr3_aa: ASSPYRGGNYGYT

clone_size: .
v_call: TRBV4-2
cdr3_aa: ASSQLSFRGQGPIYEQY

clone_size: .
v_call: TRBV2
cdr3_aa: ASIEPGDSYEQY

clone_size: .
v_call: TRBV27
cdr3_aa: ASSLVSGFDETQY

clone_size: .
v_call: TRBV11-2
cdr3_aa: ASSLEPASGNEQF

clone_size: .
v_call: TRBV6-6
cdr3_aa: ASSFDTYEQY

clone_size: .
v_call: TRBV7-2
cdr3_aa: ASSSDRGRGYMNTEAF

clone_size: .
v_call: TRBV9
cdr3_aa: ASSGTSGSYNEQF

clone_size: .
v_call: TRBV5-1
cdr3_aa: ASSLFAGRTDTQY

clone_size: .
v_call: TRBV5-5
cdr3_aa: ASSLAVGWGSEAF

clone_size: .
v_call: TRBV2
cdr3_aa: ASSEALLSRQQETQY

clone_size: .
v_call: TRBV10-2
cdr3_aa: ASSIDRADEQF

clone_size: once
v_call: TRBV30
cdr3_aa: AWSPGTSGDTQY

clone_size: .
v_call: TRBV7-2
cdr3_aa: ASSLQGFTVTEAF

clone_size: .
v_call: TRBV4-1
cdr3_aa: ASSQVVSSYEQY

clone_size: .
v_call: TRBV6-1
cdr3_aa: ASSGGTVLAKNIQY

clone_size: .
v_call: TRBV6-6
cdr3_aa: ASSLTSGRIWEQF

clone_size: .
v_call: TRBV7-8
cdr3_aa: ASSIEGRGRLRSYEQY

clone_size: .
v_call: TRBV30
cdr3_aa: AWSSEGRRGRGYT

clone_size: few
v_call: TRBV5-1
cdr3_aa: ASSFRGQTEAF

clone_size: .
v_call: TRBV28
cdr3_aa: ASSLASYEQY

clone_size: .
v_call: TRBV18
cdr3_aa: ASSPPSGEKQY

clone_size: .
v_call: TRBV5-6
cdr3_aa: ASSFSLGFGQKSWF

clone_size: .
v_call: TRBV29-1
cdr3_aa: SARTGPTEAF

clone_size: .
v_call: TRBV2
cdr3_aa: ASRTRRDFQETQY

clone_size: .
v_call: TRBV12-5
cdr3_aa: ASGPNRDTQY

clone_size: .
v_call: TRBV7-9
cdr3_aa: ASSPLTGTEDIQY

clone_size: .
v_call: TRBV5-6
cdr3_aa: ASSFYRSSYNEQF

clone_size: .
v_call: TRBV9
cdr3_aa: ASSVAVGPGQETQY

clone_size: once
v_call: TRBV9
cdr3_aa: ASSAQGAGANVLT

clone_size: .
v_call: TRBV30
cdr3_aa: AWSSRTGYPPLYEQY

clone_size: .
v_call: TRBV21-1
cdr3_aa: ASSKPPGRCYEQY

clone_size: .
v_call: TRBV11-2
cdr3_aa: ASSSGPGEKLF

clone_size: .
v_call: TRBV5-1
cdr3_aa: ASLRAGSSSQGETQY

clone_size: once
v_call: TRBV2
cdr3_aa: ASREERVAVNYNEQF